Shown below are 17 T cell receptor beta chains from a single sample sequenced in a study of cytomegalovirus exposure and HLA in healthy donors. TCRdb's table, derived via immunoSEQ multiplex PCR, lists solely in-frame clones and lacks some. Altogether approximately 150,000 clones are present, under 95% being singletons, with the ten largest covering 3% to 3.5%. Sequences were obtained from PBMCs. These receptors were obtained from a woman younger than 35 in good health and CMV-seropositive.

This clone has a single count. CDR3 DNA sequence: TGCGCCAGCAGCTTGGTTCTAGCGAGCTCCTACAATGAGCAGTTCTTC. The encoded protein is CASSLVLASSYNEQFF. V is TRBV5-1 and J is TRBJ2-1; D is perhaps TRBD2 (6 bases). CDR3 length equals 16 residues. Germline V gene lookup returns CDR1 SGHRS and CDR2 YFSETQ. The V and J ends lost 0 bases and 0 bases respectively, with 10 bases between them. Variable domain in full (rest from reference TRBV5-1 and TRBJ2-1): KAGVTQTPRYLIKTRGQQVTLSCSPISGHRSVSWYQQTPGQGLQFLFEYFSETQRNKGNFPGRFSGRQFSNSRSEMNVSTLELGDSALYLCASSLVLASSYNEQFFGPGTRLTVL.

V usage is TRBV7-2 and J usage is TRBJ2-1, with TRBD2 matching 13 bases. The CDR3 has 16 amino acids. The germline V gene has CDR1 SGHTA and CDR2 FQGNSA. With V trimmed by 2 bases and J by 16 bases, 14 bases remained unmatched. The CDR3 spells CASSLTSGGAIFECFF. Here the CDR3 DNA reads TGTGCCAGCAGCTTAACTAGCGGGGGGGCTATCTTCGAGTGTTTCTTC.

A single count supports this clone. The chain uses TRBV2 and TRBJ2-3; D may be TRBD2 (6 bases). With 7 bases removed from V and 8 bases from J, the gap between germline ends came to 19 bases. The CDR3 is 14 amino acids. Per germline, CDR1 SNHLY and CDR2 FYNNEI. The CDR3 sequence is CASMEEGGAGTQYF. The CDR3 region has the DNA TGTGCCAGCATGGAGGAGGGCGGGGCGGGTACGCAGTATTTT. The whole variable domain, remainder taken from reference TRBV2 and TRBJ2-3, is EPEVTQTPSHQVTQMGQEVILRCVPISNHLYFYWYRQILGQKVEFLVSFYNNEISEKSEIFDDQFSVERPDGSNFTLKIRSTKLEDSAMYFCASMEEGGAGTQYFGPGTRLTVL.

The V and J genes are TRBV30 and TRBJ1-6; D call uncertain. CDR1 and CDR2 from the germline V gene are GTSNPN and SVGIG (reference sequence). The CDR3 has 13 amino acids. Trimming removed 0 bases from V and 13 bases from J, with 13 bases in between. The CDR3 DNA is TGTGCCTGGAGTGTACTAGGCTCTAGGCCCCTCCACTTT. It yields the protein CAWSVLGSRPLHF.

This clone has a single count. The chain combines TRBV2 with TRBJ1-3; D remains unclear. Trimming left V 8 bases short and J 3 bases short, with 14 bases between. Per germline, CDR1 SNHLY and CDR2 FYNNEI. The CDR3 runs to 14 residues. The DNA for the CDR3 is TGTGCCAGCTCCCCCCGCGCCTTTGGAAACACCATATATTTT. It is translated as CASSPRAFGNTIYF.

The rearrangement links TRBV29-1 to TRBJ2-1; D is unclear. The germline CDR1 and CDR2 sequences are SQVTM and ANQGSEA. CDR3 length: 12 amino acids. V lost 7 bases and J lost 3, with 10 bases in between. Here the CDR3 reads CSAEDNYNEQFF. The CDR3 DNA reads as TGCAGCGCAGAAGACAACTACAATGAGCAGTTCTTC.

V usage is TRBV28 and J usage is TRBJ2-5; 9 bases fit TRBD2. V dropped 6 bases and J dropped 7; count of bases not matched to a gene: 9. The CDR3 has 14 amino acids. Germline CDR1 reads MDHEN; CDR2 reads SYDVKM. The CDR3 nucleotides are TGTGCCAGCAGCCCTCCTAGCGGGGCCCGGACCCAGTACTTC. Its protein is CASSPPSGARTQYF.

The chain joins TRBV5-4 to TRBJ2-3; D gene ambiguous. CDR3 length: 14 amino acids. Germline V CDR1 and CDR2: SGHNT, YYREEE (reference sequence). Trimming stripped 1 base from V and 4 bases from J, with 10 bases between. The DNA of the CDR3 is TGTGCCAGCAGCTTGTACCGCTCAGCAGATACGCAGTATTTT. Residues: CASSLYRSADTQYF.

This clone came up a few times. V and J are TRBV30 and TRBJ2-7, with a tentative D call TRBD2 (6 bases). CDR3 length: 13 residues. V was shortened by 5 bases and J by 5 bases, with 16 bases between the two germline ends. CDR1 is GTSNPN, CDR2 SVGIG, per germline (reference sequence). Here the CDR3 reads CAWGGTAPNEQYF. CDR3 DNA: TGTGCCTGGGGAGGGACTGCTCCCAACGAGCAGTACTTC.

The chain links TRBV6-5 to TRBJ1-1; D perhaps matches TRBD1 (5 bases). The CDR3 is 16 residues long. V was shortened by 2 bases and J by 4 bases, with 17 bases between the two germline ends. Germline lookup yields CDR1 MNHEY and CDR2 SVGAGI. The CDR3 is CASSYRGAGLGTEAFF. The CDR3 bases are TGTGCCAGCAGTTACCGTGGGGCAGGGTTGGGCACTGAAGCTTTCTTT.

Only one count was recorded for this clone. This chain uses TRBV19 with TRBJ2-2; possible D gene TRBD1, 6 bases. This CDR3 is built from 15 residues. Trimming removed 7 bases from V and 3 bases from J, with 15 bases in between. CDR1 and CDR2 from the germline V gene are LNHDA and SQIVND (reference sequence). The CDR3, as DNA: TGTGCCAGTAAAGGGGAAACAGGGCACACCGGGGAGCTGTTTTTT. Translation gives CASKGETGHTGELFF.

The chain joins TRBV15 to TRBJ1-5, with D possibly being TRBD1 (5 bases). V shed 1 base and J shed 1 base, with 17 bases lying between them. CDR3 length: 18 amino acids. Per the germline V gene, CDR1 is LNHNV and CDR2 is YYDKDF (reference sequence). For the CDR3, the DNA is TGTGCCACCAGCAGAGTTGGAAAGGGGCTGGGGAGCAATCAGCCCCAGCATTTT. It codes for CATSRVGKGLGSNQPQHF.

The chain employs TRBV2 and TRBJ2-1, with TRBD2 matching 14 bases. Germline V gives CDR1 SNHLY, CDR2 FYNNEI. This CDR3 has 16 residues. J was trimmed by 6 bases and V by 6 bases; bases with no gene match: 7. The CDR3 DNA reads TGTGCCAGCAGCGCCTCCGGGACTAGCGGGAGCAATGAGCAGTTCTTC. This translates into CASSASGTSGSNEQFF.

The genes are TRBV5-1 and TRBJ1-2; tentatively, D is TRBD1 (6 bases). Germline lookup yields CDR1 SGHRS and CDR2 YFSETQ. V gave up 3 bases and J gave up 4 bases, with 13 bases separating them. There are 14 residues in the CDR3. The CDR3 DNA reads TGCGCCAGCAGCTATCCGGACAGTCCCTATGGCTACACCTTC. Amino acids: CASSYPDSPYGYTF.

This rearrangement joins TRBV10-3 to TRBJ2-6; D may be TRBD1 (5 bases). The CDR3 is 21 amino acids. Germline V gene sequence: CDR1 ENHRY, CDR2 SYGVKD. The V end was cut by 2 bases, the J end by 0 bases, with 23 bases between. The CDR3 protein is CAISEPSPVTDIYSGANVLTF. CDR3 in DNA: TGTGCCATCAGTGAGCCGAGCCCCGTTACGGACATTTACTCTGGGGCCAACGTCCTGACTTTC.

V is TRBV10-2 and J is TRBJ2-3; 10 nucleotides align to TRBD2. Trimming took 10 bases from V and 2 from J; bases not matched to a gene: 9. CDR3 length: 15 residues. Germline loops: CDR1 WSHSY, CDR2 SAAADI. In DNA, the CDR3 is TGCGCCACCCTGGAGCGGGGGGGTTCCACAGATACGCAGTATTTT. This sequence encodes CATLERGGSTDTQYF.

The chain combines TRBV18 with TRBJ1-4; tentative D call: TRBD1 (6 bases). Germline V gene lookup returns CDR1 KGHSH and CDR2 LQKENI. CDR3 length: 16 residues. Trimming stripped 1 base from V and 1 base from J, with 10 bases between. DNA for the CDR3: TGTGCCAGCTCACCACGGGGGCAACGAACTAATGAAAAACTGTTTTTT. Translation gives CASSPRGQRTNEKLFF. The full variable domain, with the rest looked up from reference TRBV18 and TRBJ1-4, is NAGVMQNPRHLVRRRGQEARLRCSPMKGHSHVYWYRQLPEEGLKFMVYLQKENIIDESGMPKERFSAEFPKEGPSILRIQQVVRGDSAAYFCASSPRGQRTNEKLFFGSGTQLSVL.